The 3 T cell receptor beta chains reported below all come from one sample, sequenced in a study of blood T cell repertoires in COVID-19. TCRdb's copy holds only in-frame clones and misses some; the assay was immunoSEQ multiplex PCR. The sample has some 140,000 clones; about four fifths are singletons. Sequenced sample: PBMCs or T cells enriched from blood (not recorded which). All receptors come from a man between 40 and 49 years old with acute COVID-19.

The chain combines TRBV19 with TRBJ1-2; the match to TRBD1 covers 7 bases. With V trimmed by 1 base and J by 4 bases, 9 bases remained unmatched. Germline CDR1 is LNHDA and CDR2 is SQIVND (reference sequence). This CDR3 is built from 16 residues. The CDR3 DNA reads as TGTGCCAGTAGTATAGCCGGTCCAGGGGGGTCCTATGGCTACACCTTC. As protein: CASSIAGPGGSYGYTF.

The chain couples TRBV19 to TRBJ2-3; D gene unclear. There are 13 residues in the CDR3. Trimming took 3 bases from V and 2 from J, leaving 6 bases between them. Germline-derived CDR1 and CDR2 are LNHDA and SQIVND (reference sequence). As DNA, the CDR3 is TGTGCCAGTAGTATTCAGTACACAGATACGCAGTATTTT. It specifies CASSIQYTDTQYF.

In DNA form, the CDR3 reads TGTGCCAGCAGCTTAGCAGAGGGGGGGACTGAAGCTTTCTTT. It codes for CASSLAEGGTEAFF. This chain joins TRBV11-2 and TRBJ1-1, with a possible D match to TRBD1 (6 bases). This CDR3 comprises 14 residues. Trimming removed 1 base at V and 5 bases at J, with 11 bases between. Germline V gene data show CDR1 as SGHAT and CDR2 as FQNNGV.